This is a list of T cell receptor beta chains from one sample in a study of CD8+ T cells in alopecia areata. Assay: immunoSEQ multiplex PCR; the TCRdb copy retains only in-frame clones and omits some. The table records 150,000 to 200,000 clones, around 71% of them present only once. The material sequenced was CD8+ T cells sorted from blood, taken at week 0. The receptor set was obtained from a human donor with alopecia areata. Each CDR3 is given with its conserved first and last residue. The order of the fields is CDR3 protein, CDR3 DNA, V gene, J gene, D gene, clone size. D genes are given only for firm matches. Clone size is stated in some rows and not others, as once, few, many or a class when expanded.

CDR3aa: CSVEDGTANTGELFF
CDR3nt: TGCAGCGTTGAAGATGGGACGGCGAACACCGGGGAGCTGTTTTTT
v_gene: TRBV29-1
j_gene: TRBJ2-2
d_gene: -
abundance: few

CDR3aa: CSASLHYEQFF
CDR3nt: TGCAGTGCTAGCTTACACTATGAGCAGTTCTTC
v_gene: TRBV20-1
j_gene: TRBJ2-1
d_gene: -
abundance: -

CDR3aa: CSANPTGTSYGYTF
CDR3nt: TGCAGCGCCAATCCAACCGGGACGTCCTATGGCTACACCTTC
v_gene: TRBV29-1
j_gene: TRBJ1-2
d_gene: -
abundance: once

CDR3aa: CAISESMAGDYNEQFF
CDR3nt: TGTGCCATCAGTGAGTCGATGGCGGGGGACTACAATGAGCAGTTCTTC
v_gene: TRBV10-3
j_gene: TRBJ2-1
d_gene: TRBD2
abundance: medium-sized

CDR3aa: CASSRDSSWTNTGELFF
CDR3nt: TGCGCCAGCAGCCGGGACTCCTCGTGGACGAACACCGGGGAGCTGTTTTTT
v_gene: TRBV4-1
j_gene: TRBJ2-2
d_gene: -
abundance: -

CDR3aa: CASENTEAFF
CDR3nt: TGTGCCAGCGAGAACACTGAAGCTTTCTTT
v_gene: TRBV9
j_gene: TRBJ1-1
d_gene: -
abundance: -

CDR3aa: CASSPGLVNNEQFF
CDR3nt: TGTGCCAGCAGTCCGGGACTGGTTAACAATGAGCAGTTCTTC
v_gene: TRBV6-5
j_gene: TRBJ2-1
d_gene: -
abundance: once

CDR3aa: CASSQEGGPYGYTF
CDR3nt: TGCGCCAGCAGCCAAGAAGGGGGACCCTATGGCTACACCTTC
v_gene: TRBV4-1
j_gene: TRBJ1-2
d_gene: -
abundance: few

CDR3aa: CASSQERGFRETQYF
CDR3nt: TGCGCCAGCAGCCAAGAAAGAGGGTTTAGGGAGACCCAGTACTTC
v_gene: TRBV4-1
j_gene: TRBJ2-5
d_gene: -
abundance: -

CDR3aa: CASSYFDIEETQYF
CDR3nt: TGTGCCAGCAGTTACTTCGACATCGAAGAGACCCAGTACTTC
v_gene: TRBV6-5
j_gene: TRBJ2-5
d_gene: -
abundance: few

CDR3aa: CASIERDKQFF
CDR3nt: TGTGCCAGCATCGAACGGGATAAGCAGTTCTTC
v_gene: TRBV2
j_gene: TRBJ2-1
d_gene: -
abundance: -

CDR3aa: CSVQGPVGYEQYF
CDR3nt: TGCAGCGTCCAAGGTCCAGTTGGTTACGAGCAGTACTTC
v_gene: TRBV29-1
j_gene: TRBJ2-7
d_gene: -
abundance: -

CDR3aa: CASSSGGDEQYF
CDR3nt: TGTGCCAGCAGCTCCGGGGGTGACGAGCAGTACTTC
v_gene: TRBV5-6
j_gene: TRBJ2-7
d_gene: -
abundance: once

CDR3aa: CASRQLEASEQFF
CDR3nt: TGTGCCAGCAGACAACTAGAGGCTAGTGAGCAGTTCTTC
v_gene: TRBV6-5
j_gene: TRBJ2-1
d_gene: -
abundance: -

CDR3aa: CASSEDQGQGFGQPQHF
CDR3nt: TGTGCCAGCAGTGAAGATCAAGGACAGGGCTTTGGTCAGCCCCAGCATTTT
v_gene: TRBV2
j_gene: TRBJ1-5
d_gene: TRBD1
abundance: few

CDR3aa: CASSGTGEASYNSPLHF
CDR3nt: TGTGCCAGCAGCGGGACAGGGGAGGCCTCCTATAATTCACCCCTCCACTTT
v_gene: TRBV9
j_gene: TRBJ1-6
d_gene: TRBD1
abundance: -

CDR3aa: CSVPGTDTDTQYF
CDR3nt: TGCAGCGTCCCCGGGACAGACACAGATACGCAGTATTTT
v_gene: TRBV29-1
j_gene: TRBJ2-3
d_gene: TRBD1
abundance: -

CDR3aa: CATTQRDRGREKLFF
CDR3nt: TGTGCCACCACTCAGCGGGACAGGGGTCGAGAAAAACTGTTTTTT
v_gene: TRBV15
j_gene: TRBJ1-4
d_gene: TRBD1
abundance: -

CDR3aa: CASNMGAGSTEAFF
CDR3nt: TGTGCCAGCAACATGGGGGCCGGGAGCACTGAAGCTTTCTTT
v_gene: TRBV6-5
j_gene: TRBJ1-1
d_gene: -
abundance: few

CDR3aa: CASSLNRDTQYF
CDR3nt: TGTGCCAGCAGTTTAAACCGGGATACGCAGTATTTT
v_gene: TRBV27
j_gene: TRBJ2-3
d_gene: -
abundance: -

CDR3aa: CASRDRYGYTF
CDR3nt: TGTGCCAGCAGGGACAGGTATGGCTACACCTTC
v_gene: TRBV9
j_gene: TRBJ1-2
d_gene: TRBD1
abundance: -

CDR3aa: CSVEGLAGGNSYEQYF
CDR3nt: TGCAGCGTTGAAGGACTAGCGGGGGGAAATTCCTACGAGCAGTACTTC
v_gene: TRBV29-1
j_gene: TRBJ2-7
d_gene: TRBD2
abundance: -

CDR3aa: CASSKTSGAQETQYF
CDR3nt: TGTGCCAGCAGTAAGACTAGCGGGGCCCAAGAGACCCAGTACTTC
v_gene: TRBV6-6
j_gene: TRBJ2-5
d_gene: TRBD2
abundance: -

CDR3aa: CASSPARVSPLHF
CDR3nt: TGCGCCAGCAGCCCCGCGAGGGTTTCACCCCTCCACTTT
v_gene: TRBV4-1
j_gene: TRBJ1-6
d_gene: -
abundance: -

CDR3aa: CASSFGTGLGEQYF
CDR3nt: TGTGCCAGCAGTTTCGGGACAGGGTTGGGGGAGCAGTACTTC
v_gene: TRBV6-5
j_gene: TRBJ2-7
d_gene: TRBD1
abundance: -

CDR3aa: CSVEDGGEAYYGYTF
CDR3nt: TGCAGCGTTGAAGATGGGGGGGAAGCATACTATGGCTACACCTTC
v_gene: TRBV29-1
j_gene: TRBJ1-2
d_gene: -
abundance: once

CDR3aa: CASSLGRVDEQYF
CDR3nt: TGCGCCAGCAGCTTGGGAAGGGTGGACGAGCAGTACTTC
v_gene: TRBV5-1
j_gene: TRBJ2-7
d_gene: -
abundance: -

CDR3aa: CAWGVSSEAFF
CDR3nt: TGTGCCTGGGGGGTCAGTAGTGAAGCTTTCTTT
v_gene: TRBV30
j_gene: TRBJ1-1
d_gene: -
abundance: -

CDR3aa: CATSRGVGAAGKNIQYF
CDR3nt: TGTGCCACCAGCAGGGGTGTCGGGGCTGCAGGGAAAAACATTCAGTACTTC
v_gene: TRBV15
j_gene: TRBJ2-4
d_gene: -
abundance: once

CDR3aa: CATSRDGDYGYTF
CDR3nt: TGTGCCACCAGCAGAGATGGGGACTATGGCTACACCTTC
v_gene: TRBV15
j_gene: TRBJ1-2
d_gene: -
abundance: -

CDR3aa: CASSLAIGSLQETQYF
CDR3nt: TGCGCCAGCAGCTTGGCTATTGGCTCCCTCCAAGAGACCCAGTACTTC
v_gene: TRBV5-1
j_gene: TRBJ2-5
d_gene: -
abundance: -

CDR3aa: CSVEIRYNEQFF
CDR3nt: TGCAGCGTTGAAATCAGATACAATGAGCAGTTCTTC
v_gene: TRBV29-1
j_gene: TRBJ2-1
d_gene: -
abundance: -

CDR3aa: CASRAGDHPLHF
CDR3nt: TGTGCCAGCAGGGCAGGGGATCATCCCCTCCACTTT
v_gene: TRBV7-9
j_gene: TRBJ1-6
d_gene: -
abundance: once

CDR3aa: CASSYEGVRGEQYF
CDR3nt: TGTGCCAGCAGTTATGAGGGGGTGAGGGGCGAGCAGTACTTC
v_gene: TRBV6-5
j_gene: TRBJ2-7
d_gene: -
abundance: few

CDR3aa: CASSPGSIYGYTF
CDR3nt: TGTGCCAGCAGCCCCGGCAGCATCTATGGCTACACCTTC
v_gene: TRBV11-2
j_gene: TRBJ1-2
d_gene: -
abundance: -

CDR3aa: CATSGGHTDTQYF
CDR3nt: TGTGCCACGTCAGGGGGCCACACAGATACGCAGTATTTT
v_gene: TRBV9
j_gene: TRBJ2-3
d_gene: TRBD1
abundance: once

CDR3aa: CASSYARATEAFF
CDR3nt: TGTGCCAGCAGTTACGCCAGGGCCACTGAAGCTTTCTTT
v_gene: TRBV6-5
j_gene: TRBJ1-1
d_gene: -
abundance: -

CDR3aa: CAWSAQGTEDYEQYF
CDR3nt: TGTGCCTGGAGTGCGCAAGGGACTGAGGACTACGAGCAGTACTTC
v_gene: TRBV30
j_gene: TRBJ2-7
d_gene: -
abundance: -

CDR3aa: CASSRGGVNTEAFF
CDR3nt: TGTGCCAGCAGTCGGGGCGGGGTGAACACTGAAGCTTTCTTT
v_gene: TRBV27
j_gene: TRBJ1-1
d_gene: -
abundance: -

CDR3aa: CASSMLEDPSTDTQYF
CDR3nt: TGTGCCAGCAGCATGCTTGAGGATCCTAGCACAGATACGCAGTATTTT
v_gene: TRBV5-6
j_gene: TRBJ2-3
d_gene: -
abundance: -

CDR3aa: CASSLARQGGTDTQYF
CDR3nt: TGTGCCAGCAGCTTAGCGCGGCAGGGTGGCACAGATACGCAGTATTTT
v_gene: TRBV7-6
j_gene: TRBJ2-3
d_gene: -
abundance: -

CDR3aa: CASSQYSGDRQFF
CDR3nt: TGTGCCAGCAGCCAATACTCCGGGGATAGGCAGTTCTTC
v_gene: TRBV16
j_gene: TRBJ2-1
d_gene: -
abundance: -

CDR3aa: CASSPNTRNQPQHF
CDR3nt: TGTGCCAGCAGTCCGAATACTCGGAATCAGCCCCAGCATTTT
v_gene: TRBV6-5
j_gene: TRBJ1-5
d_gene: -
abundance: once

CDR3aa: CAASGTEFYEQYF
CDR3nt: TGTGCCGCTTCCGGGACAGAGTTCTACGAGCAGTACTTC
v_gene: TRBV30
j_gene: TRBJ2-7
d_gene: TRBD1
abundance: -

CDR3aa: CASSPTEVAGGLYNEQFF
CDR3nt: TGTGCCAGCAGCCCGACCGAGGTAGCGGGGGGACTTTACAATGAGCAGTTCTTC
v_gene: TRBV13
j_gene: TRBJ2-1
d_gene: TRBD2
abundance: once

CDR3aa: CASSSRDIGRNIQYF
CDR3nt: TGTGCCAGCAGTTCGAGAGATATAGGGAGGAACATTCAGTACTTC
v_gene: TRBV2
j_gene: TRBJ2-4
d_gene: -
abundance: -

CDR3aa: CASSVGFSSGNTIYF
CDR3nt: TGTGCCAGCAGCGTAGGTTTCAGCTCTGGAAACACCATATATTTT
v_gene: TRBV9
j_gene: TRBJ1-3
d_gene: -
abundance: -

CDR3aa: CASSEDYSSTDTQYF
CDR3nt: TGTGCCAGCAGCGAGGACTACTCTAGCACAGATACGCAGTATTTT
v_gene: TRBV9
j_gene: TRBJ2-3
d_gene: -
abundance: -

CDR3aa: CASSVAPAGATGELFF
CDR3nt: TGTGCCAGCAGCGTAGCTCCTGCAGGGGCCACCGGGGAGCTGTTTTTT
v_gene: TRBV9
j_gene: TRBJ2-2
d_gene: -
abundance: -

CDR3aa: CASRRSMNTEAFF
CDR3nt: TGTGCCAGCAGAAGGAGTATGAACACTGAAGCTTTCTTT
v_gene: TRBV6-5
j_gene: TRBJ1-1
d_gene: -
abundance: -

CDR3aa: CASSQKRVGDIQYF
CDR3nt: TGCGCCAGCAGTCAAAAGCGAGTCGGGGACATTCAGTACTTC
v_gene: TRBV23-1
j_gene: TRBJ2-4
d_gene: -
abundance: -

CDR3aa: CASSSSSQGFDTEAFF
CDR3nt: TGTGCCAGCAGTTCATCCTCTCAGGGATTCGACACTGAAGCTTTCTTT
v_gene: TRBV27
j_gene: TRBJ1-1
d_gene: -
abundance: -